This T cell receptor (beta chain) originates from a study of T cells after yellow fever vaccination. UMIs were added to TCR cDNA along with a universal primer site when it was made by 5'RACE template switching. One entry per CDR3 protein results from TCRdb running MiXCR on the 5' RACE reads. The sample includes roughly 330,000 distinct CDR3 sequences, about 4% seen only once; the top ten take approximately 25%. The CDR3 is 15 amino acids. This clonotype appeared a few times. The source material was PBMCs, sampled 5 days after the yellow fever booster vaccination. This TCR came from a man between 18 and 35 years old who received the YFV17D yellow fever vaccine. This chain joins TRBV21-1 and TRBJ2-1; the D segment call TRBD1 is taken from the table without a DNA check. TRBV21-1 is given as a pseudogene. The DNA of the CDR3 is TGTGCCAGTCTGAAGCCGGGGGGTACGTACAATGAGCAGTTCTTC. Its protein is CASLKPGGTYNEQFF.